Listed here is a single T cell receptor beta chain. The data are from a study of shared T cell receptors in the human thymus. The assay was immunoSEQ multiplex PCR, and TCRdb's table has in-frame clones only and misses some. The repertoire holds about 660,000 clones, with around 87% as singletons. In addition, the sample was reused for a study of human thymus T cells.

This sequence originates from a boy under three years old with a congenital heart defect. The sample taken for sequencing was thymocytes.

CDR3 sequence: CASRCEKKTGSTDTQYF. DNA for the CDR3: TGTGCCAGCAGATGCGAAAAAAAGACAGGAAGCACAGATACGCAGTATTTT. The J gene is TRBJ2-3, the V gene TRBV5-5; tentatively, D is TRBD1 (6 bases). Germline loops: CDR1 SGHKS, CDR2 YYEKEE (reference sequence). This CDR3 spans 17 amino acids. Trimming pared 5 bases from V and 0 bases from J, leaving 19 bases between. Together with reference TRBV5-5 and TRBJ2-3, the CDR3 gives the full variable domain: DAGVTQSPTHLIKTRGQQVTLRCSPISGHKSVSWYQQVLGQGPQFIFQYYEKEERGRGNFPDRFSARQFPNYSSELNVNALLLGDSALYLCASRCEKKTGSTDTQYFGPGTRLTVL.